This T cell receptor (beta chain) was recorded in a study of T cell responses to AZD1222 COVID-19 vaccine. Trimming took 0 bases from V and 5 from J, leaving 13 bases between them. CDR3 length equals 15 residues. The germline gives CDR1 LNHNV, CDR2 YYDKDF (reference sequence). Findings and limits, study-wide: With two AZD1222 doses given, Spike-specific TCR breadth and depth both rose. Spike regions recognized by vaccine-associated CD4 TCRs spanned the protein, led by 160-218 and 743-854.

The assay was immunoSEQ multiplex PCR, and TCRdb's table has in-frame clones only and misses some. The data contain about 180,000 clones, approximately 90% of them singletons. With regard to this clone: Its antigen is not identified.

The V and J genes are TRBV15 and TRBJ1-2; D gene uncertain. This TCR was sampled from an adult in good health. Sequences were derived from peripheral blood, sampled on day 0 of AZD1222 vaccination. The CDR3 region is CATSREIMSLYGYTF. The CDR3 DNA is TGTGCCACCAGCAGAGAAATCATGTCACTGTATGGCTACACCTTC.